This T cell receptor beta chain stems from a study of shared clonotypes between healthy human individuals. Study context: Researchers drew samples from a couple of women and a few men aged 18 to 49.

CD45RO-negative, CCR7-positively selected cells formed the naive CD8 fraction, excluding terminally differentiated effector memory CD45RA+ cells. The donors were adults (healthy and HIV-negative) with no recent acute infections or vaccinations. Sequencing was at deep level. Sequencing was performed with immunoSEQ multiplex PCR; in TCRdb, only in-frame clones are kept and a portion is missing. Found here are a few million clones, roughly 95% of them singletons; the top ten hold about 1.6%. Per germline, CDR1 MNHEY and CDR2 SMNVEV (reference sequence). Trimming pared 7 bases from V and 0 bases from J, leaving 10 bases between. The CDR3 spans 14 residues. Overall study findings and caveats: Estimated richness was generally greater in naive than memory subsets.

With respect to this clone: Its antigen is undetermined.

The TCR was taken from a man younger than 35 in good health. Some clones in this sample may be carry-over from other donors' samples. The specimen was naive CD8+ T cells from PBMCs. The V and J genes are TRBV27 and TRBJ2-1; D not resolved. The chain's CDR3 is CASTASRSYNEQFF. For the CDR3, the DNA is TGTGCCAGCACCGCGTCTCGCTCCTACAATGAGCAGTTCTTC.